The next 29 T cell receptor beta chains were all read from a single sample in a study of Ad26.COV2.S vaccination and SARS-CoV-2 variants. Using immunoSEQ multiplex PCR, the repertoire was profiled, and TCRdb retains in-frame clones only, with some absent. The sample gives 400,000 to 450,000 clones, about nine tenths of which show up once; less than 2% is in the top ten. Documented treatment: 15 to 20 received Ad26.COV2.S at low or high dose, single or two shots; 5 received placebo; per-sample allocation not given. Repertoires come from day 63 after the first vaccine or placebo injection. Sequences were derived from peripheral blood, sampled in a trial of Ad26.COV2.S vaccine versus placebo. All receptors derive from a person aged 18-60 years who received the Ad26.COV2.S COVID-19 vaccine or a placebo.

The rearrangement links TRBV6-2 or TRBV6-3 to TRBJ1-5; tentative D call: TRBD1 (5 bases). The CDR3 extends over 19 amino acids. The V end was cut by 5 bases, the J end by 2 bases, with 25 bases between. Germline V gives CDR1 MNHEY, CDR2 SVGEGT. In DNA form, the CDR3 reads TGTGCCAGCAGTACCGCCGGGACCCTCCGGGAGACAGGCAATCAGCCCCAGCATTTT. Its protein is CASSTAGTLRETGNQPQHF.

This clone was found once. V and J are TRBV6-5 and TRBJ2-1; weak D call: TRBD2 (5 bases). The length of the CDR3 is 12 residues. Looked up from germline, CDR1 is MNHEY and CDR2 is SVGAGI. With 5 bases removed from V and 7 bases from J, the gap between germline ends came to 9 bases. The CDR3 nucleotides read TGTGCCAGCAGTCCCTCGGGGAATGAGCAGTTCTTC. This sequence encodes CASSPSGNEQFF.

In DNA form, the CDR3 reads TGTGCCAGTAGTATGGGGGAGGTTAGCACAGATACGCAGTATTTT. Residues: CASSMGEVSTDTQYF. The chain employs TRBV19 and TRBJ2-3, with TRBD2 as a possible D gene (6 bases). V gave up 3 bases and J gave up 0 bases, with 10 bases separating them. Germline assignment: CDR1 LNHDA and CDR2 SQIVND (reference sequence). The CDR3 contains 15 residues.

The V call is TRBV6-5, the J call TRBJ2-1; 10 bases match TRBD2. The CDR3 consists of 14 residues. Germline CDR1 reads MNHEY; CDR2 reads SVGAGI. J lost 7 bases, V lost 6 bases, and 6 bases had no gene match. Here the CDR3 reads CASRQAGGRNEQFF. The CDR3 region has the DNA TGTGCCAGCAGGCAAGCGGGGGGGCGGAATGAGCAGTTCTTC.

This chain links TRBV7-9 with TRBJ2-1; 16 bases map to TRBD2. The V gene end was trimmed by 5 bases and the J gene end by 8 bases; junction bases not matched to a gene: 12. The CDR3 covers 18 residues. Looked up from germline, CDR1 is SEHNR and CDR2 is FQNEAQ (reference sequence). In nucleotides, the CDR3 is TGTGCCAGCAGCCCCCCCGGGACTAGCGGGGGGGCCATCTATGAGCAGTTCTTC. Translation: CASSPPGTSGGAIYEQFF.

This clone has just one count. The chain is built from TRBV19 and TRBJ2-3, with a weak D call TRBD2 (5 bases). With 2 bases removed from V and 6 bases from J, the gap between germline ends came to 6 bases. CDR3 size: 12 residues. Per the germline V gene, CDR1 is LNHDA and CDR2 is SQIVND (reference sequence). As DNA, the CDR3 is TGTGCCAGTAGTATAAGGAGGGATACGCAGTATTTT. Residues: CASSIRRDTQYF.

This CDR3 is CASEVIGGSYGYTF. In nucleotides, the CDR3 is TGTGCCTCGGAAGTCATCGGGGGAAGCTATGGCTACACCTTC. The V and J genes are TRBV30 and TRBJ1-2; TRBD1 might be the D (5 bases). The CDR3 runs 14 residues. With 7 bases removed from V and 4 bases from J, the gap between germline ends came to 19 bases. Germline CDR1 reads GTSNPN; CDR2 reads SVGIG (reference sequence).

This clone is a singleton in its sample. The chain uses TRBV5-6 and TRBJ1-2, with D unclear. V was clipped by 2 bases and J by 0 bases, with 8 bases between them. The germline CDR1 and CDR2 sequences are SGHDT and YYEEEE. The CDR3 is made up of 14 amino acids. The CDR3 sequence is CASSFAAANYGYTF. CDR3 coding DNA: TGTGCCAGCAGCTTCGCGGCGGCTAACTATGGCTACACCTTC.

This clone was recorded a few times. This sequence joins TRBV28 and TRBJ2-1; D perhaps matches TRBD2 (5 bases). Germline values: CDR1 MDHEN, CDR2 SYDVKM. Trimming left V 3 bases short and J 8 bases short, with 5 bases between. CDR3 length: 11 residues. CDR3 coding DNA: TGTGCCAGCAGTTTCGGGGATGAGCAGTTCTTC. This sequence encodes CASSFGDEQFF.

The genes are TRBV7-9 and TRBJ2-2; 9 bases are shared with TRBD2. The ends lost 4 bases at V and 6 bases at J; junction bases unmatched: 6. Germline assignment: CDR1 SEHNR and CDR2 FQNEAQ (reference sequence). The CDR3 sequence is 15 residues long. This chain's CDR3 is CASSSAGGRAGELFF. CDR3 nucleotide sequence: TGTGCCAGCAGCTCAGCGGGGGGAAGGGCCGGGGAGCTGTTTTTT. Full variable domain (rest looked up from reference TRBV7-9 and TRBJ2-2): DTGVSQNPRHKITKRGQNVTFRCDPISEHNRLYWYRQTLGQGPEFLTYFQNEAQLEKSRLLSDRFSAERPKGSFSTLEIQRTEQGDSAMYLCASSSAGGRAGELFFGEGSRLTVL.

This CDR3 reads CASSQTYNEQFF. CDR3 in DNA: TGTGCCAGCAGCCAAACGTACAATGAGCAGTTCTTC. The rearrangement joins TRBV4-2 to TRBJ2-1; D not resolved. V dropped 2 bases and J dropped 4 bases, with 3 bases sitting between them. CDR3 length: 12 amino acids. CDR1 LGHNA and CDR2 YNFKEQ come from the germline V gene.

The chain joins TRBV10-3 to TRBJ2-7; D gene unclear. Germline CDR1 and CDR2: ENHRY and SYGVKD. CDR3 size: 13 residues. V was shortened by 9 bases and J by 2 bases, with 14 bases between the two germline ends. CDR3 residues: CAIKPDSTYEQYF. The CDR3 DNA follows: TGTGCCATAAAACCGGATTCCACCTACGAGCAGTACTTC.

The rearrangement uses TRBV19 and TRBJ2-1; 7 positions agree with TRBD2. The CDR3 loop spans 14 amino acids. V dropped 3 bases and J dropped 5; count of bases not matched to a gene: 4. Germline lookup yields CDR1 LNHDA and CDR2 SQIVND (reference sequence). The CDR3 coding sequence is TGTGCCAGTAGTATGGGAGCGGGGCACAATGAGCAGTTCTTC. This sequence encodes CASSMGAGHNEQFF.

The chain has TRBV18 and TRBJ1-2; 9 nucleotides align to TRBD1. The CDR3 is 15 amino acids. Per the germline V gene, CDR1 is KGHSH and CDR2 is LQKENI. With V trimmed by 4 bases and J by 6 bases, 9 bases remained unmatched. CDR3 nucleotide sequence: TGTGCCAGCTCACGATCAGGGACAGGGACGGATGGCTACACCTTC. Protein product: CASSRSGTGTDGYTF.

The chain combines TRBV9 with TRBJ2-3, with TRBD2 identical over 8 bases. The CDR3 loop spans 15 amino acids. Germline trimming cut 3 bases from V and 2 bases from J; bases unmatched to any gene: 5. The germline V gene has CDR1 SGDLS and CDR2 YYNGEE. The CDR3 DNA follows: TGTGCCAGCAGCGGAGCGGGGGACTTCACAGATACGCAGTATTTT. This encodes CASSGAGDFTDTQYF.

The V gene is TRBV24-1, the J gene TRBJ2-3, with D uncertain. Germline lookup yields CDR1 KGHDR and CDR2 SFDVKD. This CDR3 is built from 14 residues. The germline V and J ends were trimmed by 12 bases and 3 bases, with 18 bases remaining between them. This CDR3 reads CAARTVGVTDTQYF. The CDR3 nucleotides are TGTGCCGCCCGAACAGTAGGTGTTACAGATACGCAGTATTTT.

The chain links TRBV7-9 to TRBJ2-7; D not resolved. Germline loops: CDR1 SEHNR, CDR2 FQNEAQ (reference sequence). The CDR3 covers 11 residues. V was cut by 5 bases and J by 3 bases, with 5 bases left in between. The CDR3: CASSRVYEQYF. The CDR3 nucleotides are TGTGCCAGCAGCCGTGTCTACGAGCAGTACTTC.

The chain uses TRBV19 and TRBJ2-1, with D perhaps TRBD2 (6 bases). The CDR3 consists of 14 residues. Germline assignment: CDR1 LNHDA and CDR2 SQIVND (reference sequence). The V end was cut by 7 bases, the J end by 4 bases, with 14 bases between. CDR3 loop: CASTATRNYNEQFF. The CDR3 DNA reads TGTGCCAGTACCGCGACTAGGAATTACAATGAGCAGTTCTTC.

The chain recombines TRBV7-2 with TRBJ2-1; 10 nucleotides agree with TRBD2. This CDR3 region has 15 residues. Germline assignment: CDR1 SGHTA and CDR2 FQGNSA. V was pared by 7 bases and J by 7 bases, with 10 bases of the junction left unmatched. The chain's CDR3 is CASTHLLAGRNEQFF. CDR3 nucleotides: TGTGCCAGCACCCATCTACTAGCGGGGAGGAATGAGCAGTTCTTC.

The rearrangement uses TRBV5-1 and TRBJ2-5; 10 bases agree with TRBD1. Germline CDR1 reads SGHRS; CDR2 reads YFSETQ. V dropped 4 bases and J dropped 5; count of bases not matched to a gene: 2. The CDR3 spans 13 residues. This CDR3 is CASSAGQGETQYF. Written as DNA, the CDR3 is TGCGCCAGCAGCGCGGGACAGGGGGAGACCCAGTACTTC. Complete variable domain (other parts from reference TRBV5-1 and TRBJ2-5): KAGVTQTPRYLIKTRGQQVTLSCSPISGHRSVSWYQQTPGQGLQFLFEYFSETQRNKGNFPGRFSGRQFSNSRSEMNVSTLELGDSALYLCASSAGQGETQYFGPGTRLLVL.

The chain combines TRBV3-1 (or the pseudogene TRBV3-2) with TRBJ1-5, with 9 positions matching TRBD1. The CDR3 spans 18 residues. From germline, CDR1 is LGHDT and CDR2 YNNKEL (reference sequence). V was pared by 3 bases and J by 6 bases, with 15 bases of the junction left unmatched. The CDR3 DNA follows: TGTGCCAGCAGCCATGTCAGGGACAGGGAAAGGGTCGTTCAGCCCCAGCATTTT. It encodes CASSHVRDRERVVQPQHF.

The rearrangement links TRBV10-3 to TRBJ2-3; 10 nucleotides line up with TRBD1. The CDR3 spans 15 residues. Germline V gives CDR1 ENHRY, CDR2 SYGVKD. The ends lost 9 bases at V and 6 bases at J; junction bases unmatched: 12. The CDR3 sequence is CAISTGGVRTDTQYF. As DNA, the CDR3 is TGTGCCATTTCGACAGGGGGCGTGAGAACTGATACGCAGTATTTT.

The V and J genes are TRBV11-3 and TRBJ1-1; D not resolved. With 4 bases removed from V and 1 base from J, the gap between germline ends came to 10 bases. The V gene's germline CDR1 is SGHNT and CDR2 YENEEA. This CDR3 contains 14 residues. This CDR3 is CASSSGRENTEAFF. CDR3 in DNA: TGTGCCAGCAGCTCCGGACGGGAGAACACTGAAGCTTTCTTT.

For the CDR3, the DNA is TGTGCCAGCAGTACTGCCAGGACAGGGGAAACAAATGGCTACACCTTC. Its translation: CASSTARTGETNGYTF. The chain has TRBV6-6 and TRBJ1-2; 9 bases are shared with TRBD1. V lost 5 bases, J lost 6 bases, and 13 bases stayed unmatched. The germline CDR1 and CDR2 sequences are MNHNY and SVGAGI (reference sequence). CDR3 length: 16 residues.

This rearrangement joins TRBV30 to TRBJ1-4; 8 bases line up with TRBD1. Losses at the gene ends were 2 bases for V and 7 bases for J; bases not matched to a gene: 3. The CDR3 has 13 amino acids. Germline CDR1 GTSNPN, CDR2 SVGIG (reference sequence). The CDR3 spells CAWSPGGPEKLFF. In nucleotides, the CDR3 is TGTGCCTGGAGTCCAGGGGGCCCTGAAAAACTGTTTTTT.

This chain joins TRBV19 and TRBJ1-5; D is unclear. This CDR3 comprises 15 residues. CDR1 is LNHDA and CDR2 is SQIVND in the germline V gene (reference sequence). V was clipped by 4 bases and J by 0 bases, with 10 bases between them. CDR3 nucleotide sequence: TGTGCCAGTAGTAAGGAGGCCTATAGCAATCAGCCCCAGCATTTT. Protein: CASSKEAYSNQPQHF. Based on the CDR3 plus reference TRBV19 and TRBJ1-5, the full variable domain is DGGITQSPKYLFRKEGQNVTLSCEQNLNHDAMYWYRQDPGQGLRLIYYSQIVNDFQKGDIAEGYSVSREKKESFPLTVTSAQKNPTAFYLCASSKEAYSNQPQHFGDGTRLSIL.

The chain combines TRBV4-1 with TRBJ2-1; maybe TRBD2 (5 bases). The CDR3 is made up of 12 amino acids. Germline V gene sequence: CDR1 MGHRA, CDR2 YSYEKL. Trimming stripped 4 bases from V and 10 bases from J, with 11 bases between. The CDR3 reads CASSLRGGEQFF. The DNA of the CDR3 is TGCGCCAGCAGCCTACGGGGTGGGGAGCAGTTCTTC.

V is TRBV12-3 or TRBV12-4 and J is TRBJ1-2; 8 bases align to TRBD1. The CDR3 totals 12 residues. Trimming removed 7 bases from V and 4 bases from J; junction bases left unmatched: 2. The CDR3 spells CASTGTGYGYTF. The CDR3 DNA follows: TGTGCCAGCACCGGGACAGGCTATGGCTACACCTTC.

The rearrangement uses TRBV6-6 and TRBJ1-2; TRBD1 agrees at 8 bases. The CDR3 covers 13 residues. Germline trimming cut 6 bases from V and 10 bases from J; bases unmatched to any gene: 10. Germline CDR1 MNHNY, CDR2 SVGAGI (reference sequence). CDR3 amino acids: CASRGQGILSYTF. The CDR3 region has the DNA TGTGCCAGCAGAGGACAGGGAATTTTGTCCTACACCTTC.